This T cell receptor (beta chain) stems from a study of T cell responses to AZD1222 COVID-19 vaccine (dated by TCRdb to 2020 to 2022). As for the study more broadly: TCR sequencing covered some 250 trial participants: some 210 given two doses of AZD1222 and approximately 25 given two doses of MenACWY control vaccine. Trial participants were enrolled by age into subgroups of 18-55, 56-69 and 70-plus years, and roughly 150, 30 and 60 TCR-sequenced participants, respectively, were included in these subgroups. What the work shows at the level of the full study, not this receptor alone: In the small 56-69-year group, the increase in depth fell short of significance, most likely because of low power. Reportedly, almost half of the unique spike-specific TCRs recognized epitopes lying outside the regions that are mutated in the B.1.351 and B.1.1.7 variants. Because no samples from the day 14 peak response were available, repertoires could be characterized only after the peak T cell response. Only 5 to 7 AZD1222 recipients were SARS-CoV-2 seropositive at baseline, limiting conclusions about previously exposed vaccinees. Participants were mostly white British and included more females than males, and it was suggested by the authors that clonal diversity may have been underestimated. A significant rise in spike-specific TCR breadth and depth was observed after two AZD1222 doses relative to day 0 and relative to MenACWY recipients. The vaccine-associated CD4 TCRs covered the entire spike protein, and the dominant responses fell in regions 160-218 and 743-854.

The meaning of the sample's time point label: baseline before first vaccination. The sample's treatment or condition label is to be understood as: meningococcal conjugate vaccine given as trial control. Vaccinee samples came from UK trials COV001 and COV002, including a single-blind randomized controlled phase 2/3 trial of AZD1222 (ChAdOx1 nCoV-19) in healthy adults. For TCRbeta chain sequencing, PBMC samples were collected from trial participants at day 0 and at day 28 after the second dose. As concerns this clone: The target of this receptor is not known. No base quality information exists; no much larger clone differs at one position.

The CDR3 regions of human TCRbeta chains were analyzed by immunosequencing. As for the original processing: Repertoire TCRs were checked for matches against a reference library of SARS-CoV-2-specific TCRs that had been generated using the MIRA antigen-specificity platform. Breadth was defined as the fraction of unique TCRs that were SARS-CoV-2-associated. Depth was defined as the fraction of total T cells that were SARS-CoV-2-associated. Using the MIRA data, each spike-specific TCR was mapped to the spike region that the TCR reacts to and placed in a CD4 or CD8 class. Log10-transformed breadth and depth values were compared by one-way ANOVA with Sidak's multiple comparisons tests. Not all clones reach the TCRdb copy of this immuneACCESS table, which keeps in-frame sequences only. Checked studies attribute under half of the gap to unresolved V genes and leave the rest unexplained. V and J calls and clone size are given by that table; D and trimming were obtained from the DNA. Here the sample has about 90,000 clones; around 91% occur a single time. The ten largest make up 5.2% of the sample.

CDR1 MDHEN and CDR2 SYDVKM were looked up in the germline V gene. Including cysteine and phenylalanine, the CDR3 has 14 amino acids. CDR3 DNA only is kept here, 42 bases in frame from base 1. From V the trimming removes 1 base and from J it removes 13 bases, while the gene matches leave 11 bases of the junction unaccounted for. The source material was peripheral blood, sampled on day 0 of MenACWY control vaccination. This TCR derives from an adult in good health. The chain uses TRBV28 and TRBJ2-5; 8 middle bases align to TRBD2. This receptor has the CDR3 CASSLSAGGVARYF. The bases are TGTGCCAGCAGTTTATCTGCGGGGGGCGTAGCGAGGTACTTC.